The clone carrying this T cell receptor beta chain was seen just once. This sample is part of a study of cytomegalovirus exposure and HLA in healthy donors. With V trimmed by 3 bases and J by 7 bases, 5 bases remained unmatched. CDR3 length: 13 residues. The germline V gene has CDR1 LNHDA and CDR2 SQIVND (reference sequence). The PCR was carried out with 60 Vbeta primers and 13 Jbeta primers. Profiled with immunoSEQ multiplex PCR; TCRdb holds only in-frame clones, not every one. Of about 140,000 clones listed, over 65% were seen once; the top ten hold around 1.6%. The origin of this receptor is a woman aged 25 to 39 in good health and CMV-seronegative. Sequences were obtained from PBMCs. The chain uses TRBV19 and TRBJ1-1; TRBD1 aligns across 7 bases. CDR3: CASSISRDSEAFF. The DNA for the CDR3 is TGTGCCAGTAGTATTTCCCGGGACAGTGAAGCTTTCTTT.